The 26 T cell receptor beta chains given below trace back to one sample, sequenced in a study of early T cells in non-severe SARS-CoV-2 infection. TCRdb re-called the 5' RACE reads through MiXCR, storing one row per CDR3 protein. Of approximately 50,000 distinct CDR3 sequences in the sample, around a tenth were seen once. The sample was whole blood. These receptors came from an adult who was a healthcare worker with PCR-confirmed SARS-CoV-2 infection or an uninfected control (not recorded which).

The chain couples TRBV28 to TRBJ2-5, with 9 bases fitting TRBD1. V dropped 6 bases and J dropped 2; count of bases not matched to a gene: 4. In germline, CDR1 is MDHEN, CDR2 SYDVKM. This CDR3 has 14 amino acids. The CDR3 is CASRGQGRQETQYF. DNA for the CDR3: TGTGCCAGCAGGGGACAGGGTCGACAAGAGACCCAGTACTTC.

V is TRBV5-6 and J is TRBJ2-3; 10 bases match TRBD1. V lost 3 bases and J lost 3; bases outside the gene matches: 4. Germline assignment: CDR1 SGHDT and CDR2 YYEEEE. CDR3 length: 15 residues. The CDR3 bases are TGTGCCAGCAGCTCGACAGGGGGCAGAACAGATACGCAGTATTTT. Residues: CASSSTGGRTDTQYF.

This clonotype was seen many times. The CDR3 DNA reads TGTGCCATCGTCGGAGGGACTAGCGGTTACAATGAGCAGTTCTTC. Amino acids: CAIVGGTSGYNEQFF. This chain connects TRBV10-3 to TRBJ2-1; 11 bases align to TRBD2. Germline CDR1 ENHRY, CDR2 SYGVKD. The CDR3 runs to 15 residues. V shed 8 bases and J 4 bases; nucleotides not matched to a gene: 7.

The chain recombines TRBV7-6 with TRBJ1-3; possibly TRBD1 for D (6 bases). Germline CDR1 SGHVS, CDR2 FNYEAQ. V lost 3 bases and J 0 bases, leaving 12 bases between the germline ends. The CDR3 contains 16 residues. The CDR3 loop is CASSLTGPLSGNTIYF. CDR3 nucleotide sequence: TGTGCCAGCAGCTTGACAGGACCACTCTCTGGAAACACCATATATTTT.

This clonotype was observed a handful of times. CDR3 sequence: CASSLRSREQYF. The CDR3, as DNA: TGTGCCAGCAGCTTACGGAGTCGCGAGCAGTACTTC. The V gene is TRBV7-2, the J gene TRBJ2-7, with D unclear. Germline CDR1 reads SGHTA; CDR2 reads FQGNSA. Trimming removed 2 bases at V and 6 bases at J, with 8 bases between. CDR3 length equals 12 residues.

The rearrangement joins TRBV29-1 to TRBJ2-1, with D maybe TRBD1 (6 bases). Germline V gene data show CDR1 as SQVTM and CDR2 as ANQGSEA. This CDR3 region has 14 residues. V lost 7 bases and J 7 bases, leaving 20 bases between the germline ends. CDR3 region: CSAKIVQGANEQFF. The CDR3 region has the DNA TGCAGCGCCAAAATCGTACAGGGTGCAAATGAGCAGTTCTTC.

V is TRBV21-1 and J is TRBJ2-3; TRBD1 was called by the table and not checked on the DNA. TRBV21-1 is reported as a pseudogene. The CDR3 spans 16 residues. Here the CDR3 DNA reads TGTGCCAGCAGCAAACTCCGGGACAGGGAGACAGATACGCAGTATTTT. Its translation: CASSKLRDRETDTQYF.

This clonotype was seen at least ten times. This sequence joins TRBV20-1 and TRBJ2-7, with TRBD2 matching over 10 bases. The V gene's germline CDR1 is DFQATT and CDR2 SNEGSKA (reference sequence). The CDR3 is made up of 14 amino acids. The V and J ends lost 0 bases and 4 bases, in that order; junction bases with no gene match: 3. CDR3 sequence: CSARDIAGGYEQYF. The DNA for the CDR3 is TGCAGTGCTAGAGATATAGCGGGAGGTTACGAGCAGTACTTC.

The genes are TRBV3-1 and TRBJ2-7; 7 bases align to TRBD1. Germline CDR1 LGHDT, CDR2 YNNKEL (reference sequence). This CDR3 spans 14 amino acids. V dropped 4 bases and J dropped 2; count of bases not matched to a gene: 5. The CDR3 loop is CASSPWTGAYEQYF. Written as DNA, the CDR3 is TGTGCCAGCAGCCCTTGGACAGGAGCCTACGAGCAGTACTTC.

Written as DNA, the CDR3 is TGTGCCAGCAACGGGAATTTCGAGGGCGGGGAGCTGTTTTTT. Encoded protein: CASNGNFEGGELFF. This rearrangement joins TRBV6-2 or TRBV6-3 to TRBJ2-2; possible D gene TRBD2, 5 bases. The CDR3 extends over 14 amino acids. CDR1 and CDR2 from the germline V gene are MNHEY and SVGEGT. V was clipped by 7 bases and J by 7 bases, with 16 bases between them.

This clonotype was counted a few times. V is TRBV2 and J is TRBJ2-5; the match to TRBD1 covers 9 bases. Germline lookup yields CDR1 SNHLY and CDR2 FYNNEI. Trimming cost V 7 bases and J 2 bases; bases outside gene matches: 5. This CDR3 is 14 amino acids long. The CDR3 loop reads CASNGQGTQETQYF. The CDR3 DNA reads TGTGCCAGCAACGGACAGGGGACGCAAGAGACCCAGTACTTC.

This clonotype showed up many times. The rearrangement joins TRBV20-1 to TRBJ2-7, with D possibly being TRBD2 (6 bases). There are 14 residues in the CDR3. Trimming took 6 bases from V and 2 from J, leaving 17 bases between them. In germline, CDR1 is DFQATT, CDR2 SNEGSKA (reference sequence). DNA of the CDR3: TGCAGTGCCGGGGGTGGACTACGGACCTACGAGCAGTACTTC. Amino acid sequence: CSAGGGLRTYEQYF.

The table lists this clonotype with many counts. The V call is TRBV12-3 or TRBV12-4, the J call TRBJ2-1; 12 nucleotides match TRBD1. J gave up 7 bases and V 7 bases, and 11 bases lay outside the gene matches. This CDR3 has 16 amino acids. The CDR3 nucleotides read TGTGCCAGCAACCCACCCGGGACAGGGGGCCGGAATGAGCAGTTCTTC. Translated, it gives CASNPPGTGGRNEQFF.

This clonotype has more than one count but fewer than ten. This chain uses TRBV9 with TRBJ2-3; 9 nucleotides match TRBD2. Germline assignment: CDR1 SGDLS and CDR2 YYNGEE. Unmatched junction bases numbered 4, after V lost 4 bases and J lost 4 bases. The CDR3 length is 14 residues. In nucleotides, the CDR3 is TGTGCCAGCAGCAGGACTAGCGTGGCAGATACGCAGTATTTT. Translation gives CASSRTSVADTQYF. The full variable domain, rest sourced from reference TRBV9 and TRBJ2-3, is DSGVTQTPKHLITATGQRVTLRCSPRSGDLSVYWYQQSLDQGLQFLIQYYNGEERAKGNILERFSAQQFPDLHSELNLSSLELGDSALYFCASSRTSVADTQYFGPGTRLTVL.

This clonotype was recorded once. V gene TRBV30 combines with J gene TRBJ2-7; no firm D call. The CDR3 is 12 amino acids. The V gene lost 2 bases and the J gene lost 1 base, with 6 bases spanning the gap. Germline V gives CDR1 GTSNPN, CDR2 SVGIG (reference sequence). The CDR3 coding sequence is TGTGCCTGGAGTCAACAGTCCTACGAGCAGTACTTC. Amino acids: CAWSQQSYEQYF.

There are many counts of this clonotype. The chain employs TRBV27 and TRBJ1-5; possibly TRBD1 for D (6 bases). The CDR3 extends over 14 amino acids. V was shortened by 4 bases and J by 7 bases, with 14 bases between the two germline ends. CDR1 MNHEY and CDR2 SMNVEV come from the germline V gene (reference sequence). The CDR3 nucleotides read TGTGCCAGCAGTTCCCCAGGGGACGGGCAGCCCCAGCATTTT. Amino acids: CASSSPGDGQPQHF.

This clonotype has a count of ten or more. The V gene is TRBV9, the J gene TRBJ2-2; D may match TRBD1 or TRBD2 (5 bases each). V lost 4 bases to trimming and J lost 2 bases, with 9 bases between them. Germline V gene lookup returns CDR1 SGDLS and CDR2 YYNGEE. This CDR3 has 14 residues. CDR3 DNA sequence: TGTGCCAGCAGCCAGGGACCAAACACCGGGGAGCTGTTTTTT. It encodes CASSQGPNTGELFF. The full variable domain, rest sourced from reference TRBV9 and TRBJ2-2, is DSGVTQTPKHLITATGQRVTLRCSPRSGDLSVYWYQQSLDQGLQFLIQYYNGEERAKGNILERFSAQQFPDLHSELNLSSLELGDSALYFCASSQGPNTGELFFGEGSRLTVL.

V usage is TRBV2 and J usage is TRBJ2-1; 10 nucleotides match TRBD1. CDR1 and CDR2 (germline): SNHLY, FYNNEI. The length of the CDR3 is 14 residues. V lost 8 bases, J lost 4 bases, and 5 bases stayed unmatched. The CDR3 here is CASSRTGGYNEQFF. The CDR3 DNA follows: TGTGCCAGCTCCCGGACAGGGGGATACAATGAGCAGTTCTTC.

The sample holds many counts of this clonotype. V gene TRBV28 combines with J gene TRBJ1-2, with 10 bases aligning to TRBD1. V dropped 5 bases and J dropped 7; count of bases not matched to a gene: 13. The CDR3 has 16 amino acids. Germline loops: CDR1 MDHEN, CDR2 SYDVKM. CDR3 sequence reads: CASSLSLPGQGSGYTF. The CDR3 DNA is TGTGCCAGCAGTCTCTCCCTACCGGGACAGGGGTCTGGCTACACCTTC.

The J gene is TRBJ2-5, the V gene TRBV28; D is undetermined. Trimming left V 6 bases short and J 0 bases short, with 11 bases between. The CDR3 runs to 14 residues. Germline CDR1 MDHEN, CDR2 SYDVKM. The CDR3 nucleotides read TGTGCCAGCAGGGCGTCCGGGTACCAAGAGACCCAGTACTTC. Translating it yields CASRASGYQETQYF.

This clonotype has a handful of counts. The chain links TRBV3-1 to TRBJ2-7; 8 bases line up with TRBD1. CDR1 is LGHDT and CDR2 is YNNKEL in the germline V gene (reference sequence). V lost 5 bases, J lost 2 bases, and 5 bases stayed unmatched. The CDR3 covers 14 residues. CDR3 DNA sequence: TGTGCCAGCAGCATGGGACAGGCGACCTACGAGCAGTACTTC. This sequence encodes CASSMGQATYEQYF.

The chain uses TRBV28 and TRBJ1-2; a possible D gene is TRBD1 (5 bases). The CDR3 runs 13 residues. Germline values: CDR1 MDHEN, CDR2 SYDVKM. V lost 3 bases and J 5 bases, leaving 10 bases between the germline ends. DNA for the CDR3: TGTGCCAGCAGTTTGTCAGGGAGGTATGGCTACACCTTC. Protein product: CASSLSGRYGYTF.

The chain joins TRBV29-1 to TRBJ2-1; 10 nucleotides match TRBD1. CDR3 length: 11 residues. After removal of 7 bases from V and 9 bases from J, the junction contained 3 bases not matched to a gene. CDR1 is SQVTM and CDR2 is ANQGSEA in the germline V gene. In nucleotides, the CDR3 is TGCAGCGAGACAGGGGGCGGTGAGCAGTTCTTC. Translation gives CSETGGGEQFF.

This clonotype was counted many times. The chain has TRBV12-5 and TRBJ2-3; D not resolved. Germline values: CDR1 LGHNT, CDR2 FRNRAP. The CDR3 covers 13 residues. Deletions cut 5 bases from V and 5 bases from J, with 11 bases between. In nucleotides, the CDR3 is TGTGCTAGTGGTCGCGCCCTACGAGATACGCAGTATTTT. It encodes CASGRALRDTQYF.

CDR3 amino acids: CASSLSWVAEAFF. In DNA form, the CDR3 reads TGCGCCAGCAGCTTGAGTTGGGTCGCTGAAGCTTTCTTT. The genes are TRBV5-1 and TRBJ1-1; no firm D call. V was pared by 1 base and J by 6 bases, with 10 bases between. The CDR3 runs 13 residues. Germline-derived CDR1 and CDR2 are SGHRS and YFSETQ.

This clonotype showed up many times. The chain combines TRBV28 with TRBJ2-1; TRBD1 matches at 8 bases. J gave up 6 bases and V 3 bases, and 16 bases lay outside the gene matches. This CDR3 comprises 18 residues. Per the germline V gene, CDR1 is MDHEN and CDR2 is SYDVKM. CDR3 nucleotides: TGTGCCAGCAGTTTCCGCGGAACAGGGGGGTATGTCAGCAATGAGCAGTTCTTC. This codes for CASSFRGTGGYVSNEQFF.